These 8 T cell receptor beta chains originate from one sample sequenced in a study of T cell repertoires in cytomegalovirus infection. TCRdb used MiXCR to reprocess the reads, holding one entry per CDR3 protein. Among around 310,000 distinct CDR3 sequences listed, roughly a sixth were seen once. Sequenced sample: PBMCs. The receptors derive from a human donor in good health (CMV status not recorded). Some clones in this sample may be carry-over from other donors' samples.

This clonotype was counted ten times or more. The chain couples TRBV7-2 to TRBJ2-5; D might be TRBD1 (7 bases). The V end lost 3 bases, the J end lost 1 base, and 21 bases lay between the germline ends. CDR3 size: 18 residues. CDR1 SGHTA and CDR2 FQGNSA come from the germline V gene. The CDR3 loop is CASSLRRQGLGVQETQYF. The CDR3 DNA reads as TGTGCCAGCAGCTTGCGGAGACAGGGACTGGGGGTCCAAGAGACCCAGTACTTC. Full variable domain (rest looked up from reference TRBV7-2 and TRBJ2-5): GAGVSQSPSNKVTEKGKDVELRCDPISGHTALYWYRQSLGQGLEFLIYFQGNSAPDKSGLPSDRFSAERTGGSVSTLTIQRTQQEDSAVYLCASSLRRQGLGVQETQYFGPGTRLLVL.

The sample holds a few counts of this clonotype. The chain is built from TRBV19 and TRBJ2-7, with 7 bases identical to TRBD1. This CDR3 contains 14 residues. Germline loops: CDR1 LNHDA, CDR2 SQIVND (reference sequence). V was clipped by 6 bases and J by 2 bases; unmatched bases: 7. The CDR3 DNA follows: TGTGCCAGTAGCCCGGGACAGAGAACCTACGAGCAGTACTTC. Protein: CASSPGQRTYEQYF.

There are many counts of this clonotype. This rearrangement joins TRBV7-8 to TRBJ2-5, with unresolved D. CDR1 is SGHVS, CDR2 FQNEAQ, per germline. This CDR3 is 11 amino acids long. Trimming took 4 bases from V and 5 from J, leaving 5 bases between them. The DNA for the CDR3 is TGTGCCAGCAGCTCCGCGGAGACCCAGTACTTC. Its translation: CASSSAETQYF.

The rearrangement links TRBV6-6 to TRBJ2-7; D not resolved. Germline CDR1 reads MNHNY; CDR2 reads SVGAGI (reference sequence). The CDR3 totals 16 residues. Between the trimmed V and J ends, which lost 7 bases and 3 bases, there was a span of 22 bases. The CDR3 region is CASTSQEPRFVYEQYF. CDR3 in DNA: TGTGCCAGCACATCCCAGGAGCCCCGCTTTGTCTACGAGCAGTACTTC.

This clonotype has just one count. The chain links TRBV28 to TRBJ1-2; D uncertain. V lost 5 bases and J lost 5, with 18 bases in between. Per germline, CDR1 MDHEN and CDR2 SYDVKM. This CDR3 has 15 residues. CDR3 sequence (DNA): TGTGCCAGCAGTCTCCCGGACGGACCCCGGTATGGCTACACCTTC. Protein sequence: CASSLPDGPRYGYTF.

This clonotype occurred many times. The J gene is TRBJ2-7, the V gene TRBV7-9; no clear D gene. CDR3 length: 16 amino acids. Germline V lookup: CDR1 SEHNR, CDR2 FQNEAQ (reference sequence). V dropped 1 base and J dropped 6 bases, with 19 bases sitting between them. The DNA of the CDR3 is TGTGCCAGCAGCTTAGGGGCTAATCAAATCACCTCCGAGCAGTACTTC. This gives the protein CASSLGANQITSEQYF.

This clonotype was found a few times. The chain joins TRBV6-1 to TRBJ2-1; 9 nucleotides agree with TRBD1. The germline V gene encodes CDR1 MNHNS and CDR2 SASEGT. The CDR3 sequence is 13 residues long. The ends lost 6 bases at V and 9 bases at J; junction bases unmatched: 6. CDR3 sequence (DNA): TGTGCCAGCAGCCGGGACAGGGCGACTGAGCAGTTCTTC. This encodes CASSRDRATEQFF.

This clonotype showed up just a few times. V usage is TRBV7-2 and J usage is TRBJ1-1; D uncertain. Per germline, CDR1 SGHTA and CDR2 FQGNSA. The CDR3 loop spans 14 amino acids. V lost 4 bases and J 9 bases, leaving 18 bases between the germline ends. CDR3 in amino acids: CASSSSTNGRKAFF. The CDR3 DNA is TGTGCCAGCAGCTCCAGTACGAACGGGCGAAAAGCTTTCTTT.